This entry lists 5 T cell receptor beta chains sequenced from one sample in a study of control samples from healthy donors and cancer patients. This table comes from immunoSEQ multiplex PCR, and its TCRdb copy is limited to in-frame clones, with some not included. This table holds 200,000 to 250,000 clones, around 94% found once. The specimen was blood. The receptors here all came from a man in his fifties or sixties in good health.

V is TRBV10-3 and J is TRBJ1-1; no clear D. This CDR3 is 11 amino acids long. The V gene's germline CDR1 is ENHRY and CDR2 SYGVKD. Between the trimmed V and J ends, which lost 6 bases and 0 bases, there was a span of 2 bases. The CDR3, as DNA: TGTGCCATCAGCGTGAACACTGAAGCTTTCTTT. Translating gives CAISVNTEAFF.

The rearrangement joins TRBV27 to TRBJ1-6, with 7 bases matching TRBD1. Germline V gene lookup returns CDR1 MNHEY and CDR2 SMNVEV (reference sequence). The trim removed 3 bases at V and 5 bases at J, leaving 7 bases unmatched. The CDR3 runs 16 residues. CDR3 nucleotides: TGTGCCAGCAGTTTTTGGGACAGACCCGATAATTCACCCCTCCACTTT. Translation: CASSFWDRPDNSPLHF.

The rearrangement joins TRBV19 to TRBJ2-2, with 9 bases identical to TRBD2. Germline V lookup: CDR1 LNHDA, CDR2 SQIVND (reference sequence). The V and J ends lost 5 bases and 3 bases, in that order; junction bases with no gene match: 4. This CDR3 is built from 15 residues. CDR3 bases: TGTGCCAGTAGTCGTAGCGGGGGCCACACCGGGGAGCTGTTTTTT. It translates to CASSRSGGHTGELFF.

V gene TRBV11-2 combines with J gene TRBJ1-2; D is ambiguous. This CDR3 is 15 amino acids long. V lost 1 base, J lost 3 bases, and 12 bases lay in between. Germline-derived CDR1 and CDR2 are SGHAT and FQNNGV. The DNA for the CDR3 is TGTGCCAGCAGCTTAGGGCAGTCTCTCGACTATGGCTACACCTTC. Its translation is CASSLGQSLDYGYTF.

The chain joins TRBV5-1 to TRBJ1-4; D not resolved. CDR1 is SGHRS and CDR2 is YFSETQ in the germline V gene. The CDR3 has 14 residues. Trimming removed 0 bases at V and 8 bases at J, with 11 bases between. CDR3 residues: CASSLGDGGEKLFF. CDR3 nucleotides: TGCGCCAGCAGCTTGGGTGACGGTGGAGAAAAACTGTTTTTT.